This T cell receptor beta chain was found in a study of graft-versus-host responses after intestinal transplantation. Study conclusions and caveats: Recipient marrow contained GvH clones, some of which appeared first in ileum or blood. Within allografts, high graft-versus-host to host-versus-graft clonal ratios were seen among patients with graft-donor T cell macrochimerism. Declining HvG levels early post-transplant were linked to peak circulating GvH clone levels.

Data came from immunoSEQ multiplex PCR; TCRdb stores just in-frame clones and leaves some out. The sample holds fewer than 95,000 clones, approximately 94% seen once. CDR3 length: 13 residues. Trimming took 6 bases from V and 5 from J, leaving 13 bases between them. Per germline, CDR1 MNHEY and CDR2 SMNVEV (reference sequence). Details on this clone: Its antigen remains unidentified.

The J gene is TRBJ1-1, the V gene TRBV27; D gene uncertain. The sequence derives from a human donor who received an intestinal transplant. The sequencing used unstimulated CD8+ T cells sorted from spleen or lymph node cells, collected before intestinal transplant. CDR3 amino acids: CASSSGPGTEAFF. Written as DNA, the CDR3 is TGTGCCAGCAGCTCCGGACCGGGGACTGAAGCTTTCTTT.